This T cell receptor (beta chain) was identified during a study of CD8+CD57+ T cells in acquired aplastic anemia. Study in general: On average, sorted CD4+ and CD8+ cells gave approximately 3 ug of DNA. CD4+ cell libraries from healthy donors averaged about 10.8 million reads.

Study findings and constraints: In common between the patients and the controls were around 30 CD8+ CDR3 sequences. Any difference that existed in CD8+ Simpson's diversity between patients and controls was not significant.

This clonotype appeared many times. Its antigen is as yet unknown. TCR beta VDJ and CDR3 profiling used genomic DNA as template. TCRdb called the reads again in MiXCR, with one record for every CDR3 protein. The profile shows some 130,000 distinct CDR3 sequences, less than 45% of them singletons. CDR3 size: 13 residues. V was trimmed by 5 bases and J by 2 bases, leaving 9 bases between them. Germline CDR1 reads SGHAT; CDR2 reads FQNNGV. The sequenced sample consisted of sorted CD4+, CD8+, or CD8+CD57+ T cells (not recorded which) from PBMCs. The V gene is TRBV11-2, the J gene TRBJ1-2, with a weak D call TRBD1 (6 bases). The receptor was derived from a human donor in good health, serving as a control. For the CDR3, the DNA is TGTGCCAGCAGCACCACAGGGAACTATGGCTACACCTTC. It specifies CASSTTGNYGYTF.